The 10 T cell receptor beta chains below come from one sample, sequenced in a study of T cells in localized non-small cell lung cancer. Profiling relied on immunoSEQ multiplex PCR, and the TCRdb table lists in-frame clones only, not all of them. Of roughly 24,000 clones in the sample, more than 65% were seen once. The specimen comprised peripheral blood, sampled before any cancer treatment. These receptors originate from a man aged 35-69 years with stage III squamous cell lung carcinoma.

By its share, this clone is medium-sized. The CDR3 region is CASKLAERDIQYF. The CDR3 region has the DNA TGTGCCAGTAAGCTTGCGGAGCGGGACATTCAGTACTTC. The chain uses TRBV19 and TRBJ2-4, with TRBD2 as a possible D gene (6 bases). CDR3 length equals 13 residues. Deletions cut 7 bases from V and 8 bases from J, with 15 bases between. Germline CDR1 is LNHDA and CDR2 is SQIVND (reference sequence).

The chain employs TRBV10-2 and TRBJ2-2; 10 nucleotides align to TRBD2. CDR1 is WSHSY and CDR2 is SAAADI in the germline V gene. The CDR3 extends over 17 amino acids. V dropped 10 bases and J dropped 5; count of bases not matched to a gene: 16. The CDR3 coding sequence is TGCGCCACCAAGAGCGAGCGGGGGGGCTCTTTGACCGGGGAGCTGTTTTTT. Translated: CATKSERGGSLTGELFF.

The rearrangement joins TRBV7-8 to TRBJ1-1, with D maybe TRBD1 (6 bases). CDR1 and CDR2 from the germline V gene are SGHVS and FQNEAQ. With 6 bases removed from V and 0 bases from J, the gap between germline ends came to 17 bases. This CDR3 region has 16 residues. The CDR3 DNA sequence: TGTGCCAGCAGACACAGGGATAGGGCGATGAACACTGAAGCTTTCTTT. It is translated as CASRHRDRAMNTEAFF.

The chain couples TRBV6-1 to TRBJ2-7; D is uncertain. The CDR3 length is 10 residues. Trimming pared 5 bases from V and 2 bases from J, leaving 1 base between. The germline CDR1 and CDR2 sequences are MNHNS and SASEGT. CDR3 DNA: TGTGCCAGCAGTACCTACGAGCAGTACTTC. It is translated as CASSTYEQYF.

The V and J genes are TRBV6-1 and TRBJ1-5; possible D gene TRBD1, 5 bases. V was trimmed by 6 bases and J by 0 bases, leaving 12 bases between them. From germline, CDR1 is MNHNS and CDR2 SASEGT. CDR3 size: 15 residues. The CDR3 loop is CASRGGAYSNQPQHF. CDR3 DNA sequence: TGTGCCAGCAGGGGCGGGGCGTATAGCAATCAGCCCCAGCATTTT.

CDR3 in amino acids: CASSLGRLAAGTDTQYF. CDR3 nucleotide sequence: TGTGCCAGCAGCTTAGGTCGACTAGCGGCCGGCACAGATACGCAGTATTTT. J is TRBJ2-3 and V is TRBV11-3, with 9 bases lining up with TRBD2. CDR3 size: 17 residues. Germline-derived CDR1 and CDR2 are SGHNT and YENEEA. Unmatched junction bases numbered 6, after V lost 1 base and J lost 1 base.

The rearrangement joins TRBV29-1 to TRBJ1-1; possibly TRBD1 for D (5 bases). Per germline, CDR1 SQVTM and CDR2 ANQGSEA. The CDR3 contains 13 residues. The germline V and J ends were trimmed by 6 bases and 5 bases, with 16 bases remaining between them. CDR3 DNA sequence: TGCAGCGTGAATCAGGGAGAAGGGACTGAAGCTTTCTTT. It specifies CSVNQGEGTEAFF.

The chain is built from TRBV14 and TRBJ2-1; D not resolved. Looked up from germline, CDR1 is SGHDN and CDR2 is FVKESK. V lost 3 bases, J lost 0 bases, and 9 bases lay in between. The length of the CDR3 is 15 residues. CDR3 sequence reads: CASSHLGSSYNEQFF. DNA for the CDR3: TGTGCCAGCAGCCACCTGGGGTCCTCCTACAATGAGCAGTTCTTC.

There are a few counts of this clone. The rearrangement uses TRBV7-9 and TRBJ2-7; 9 nucleotides line up with TRBD1. J lost 5 bases, V lost 3 bases, and 11 bases had no gene match. CDR1 is SEHNR, CDR2 FQNEAQ, per germline (reference sequence). The CDR3 runs to 16 residues. CDR3 coding DNA: TGTGCCAGCAGCTTTGGGACAGGGTACCCTCCGGACGAGCAGTACTTC. Protein sequence: CASSFGTGYPPDEQYF.

With regard to this clone: Its ends do not fully match the called genes, so a read error is possible. The V and J genes are TRBV7-7 and TRBJ2-2; D uncertain. Germline V gene lookup returns CDR1 SSHAT and CDR2 FNYEAQ (reference sequence). CDR3 length: 14 amino acids. The CDR3 protein is CASSPIEYTGELFF. The CDR3 nucleotides are TGTGCTAGCAGCCCGATCGAGTACACCGGGGAGCTGTTTTTT.